This TCR beta chain derives from a study of low-dose radiotherapy and immunotherapy resistance in tumors. Study in general: Every 2 weeks, cohort 1 got 0.5 Gy, reaching 6.5 Gy to the planning target volume.

The CDR3 is 15 residues long. Germline loops: CDR1 MNHEY, CDR2 SMNVEV (reference sequence). V lost 7 bases and J 0 bases, leaving 15 bases between the germline ends. Time point reported: before trial treatment. Enrollment required an advanced solid tumor negative for tumor-infiltrating lymphocytes. Both TCRalpha and TCRbeta chains were reverse transcribed with V-gene-specific primers. TCR amplification used around 19 PCR cycles, a constant-region primer and a V-primer adapter. A single record per CDR3 protein comes from TCRdb applying MiXCR to the reads. The table records around 99,000 distinct CDR3 sequences, 9.4% of them present only once.

Sequenced here: PBMCs, sampled before treatment. This chain connects TRBV27 to TRBJ1-1, with D possibly matching TRBD1 (6 bases). This clonotype originated in a male donor with prostate cancer. Here the CDR3 reads CASTLGDKMNTEAFF. The CDR3 DNA reads as TGTGCCAGCACATTGGGGGACAAGATGAACACTGAAGCTTTCTTT.